The next 25 T cell receptor beta chains were all read from a single sample in a study of cytomegalovirus exposure and HLA in healthy donors. The PCR contained 60 Vbeta and 13 Jbeta primers. The protocol was immunoSEQ multiplex PCR, while the TCRdb copy is restricted to in-frame clones and leaves out a portion. The sample consists of 200,000 to 300,000 clones, 84% of them appearing once. Specimen: PBMCs. All receptors derive from a woman in her thirties or forties in good health and CMV-seropositive.

V gene TRBV5-1 combines with J gene TRBJ2-5, with D possibly being TRBD2 (7 bases). The CDR3 runs 14 residues. From germline, CDR1 is SGHRS and CDR2 YFSETQ. Trimming took off 0 bases at V and 5 bases at J, with 11 bases between the two ends. CDR3 sequence: CASSLAGGAETQYF. The DNA of the CDR3 is TGCGCCAGCAGCTTGGCGGGGGGCGCCGAGACCCAGTACTTC.

The chain has TRBV6-5 and TRBJ2-7; TRBD1 aligns across 9 bases. Germline V gene sequence: CDR1 MNHEY, CDR2 SVGAGI. Trimming took 7 bases from V and 4 from J; bases not matched to a gene: 5. CDR3 length: 13 residues. The chain's CDR3 is CASKGQGKYEQYF. The CDR3 DNA follows: TGTGCCAGCAAGGGACAGGGAAAGTACGAGCAGTACTTC.

This clone was observed a single time. The CDR3 region has the DNA TGTGCCATCAGTGAGTGGGCCGGGACTAGCGGTTACGAGCAGTACTTC. It is translated as CAISEWAGTSGYEQYF. The rearrangement uses TRBV10-3 and TRBJ2-7, with 11 bases aligning to TRBD2. Germline CDR1 ENHRY, CDR2 SYGVKD. Trimming took 1 base from V and 4 from J; bases not matched to a gene: 6. The CDR3 extends over 16 amino acids.

A single count supports this clone. The chain joins TRBV6-5 to TRBJ1-1; D not certain. CDR1 is MNHEY, CDR2 SVGAGI, per germline. Trimming took off 0 bases at V and 5 bases at J, with 13 bases between the two ends. The CDR3 runs 15 residues. Here the CDR3 reads CASSYSISRRTEAFF. The CDR3 DNA reads as TGTGCCAGCAGTTACTCGATTTCGAGGAGGACTGAAGCTTTCTTT.

The chain is built from TRBV28 and TRBJ1-1; 9 bases are shared with TRBD1. Trimming removed 7 bases from V and 5 bases from J; junction bases left unmatched: 14. The germline CDR1 and CDR2 sequences are MDHEN and SYDVKM. The CDR3 is 16 amino acids. The CDR3 DNA sequence: TGTGCCAGCACCCTTACCACGGGTGGGACAGGGACTGAAGCTTTCTTT. Its protein product is CASTLTTGGTGTEAFF.

V and J are TRBV5-4 and TRBJ2-3, with TRBD2 matching over 11 bases. V was clipped by 4 bases and J by 0 bases; unmatched bases: 10. This CDR3 region has 18 residues. In germline, CDR1 is SGHNT, CDR2 YYREEE (reference sequence). Here the CDR3 reads CASSAGLAGVPSTDTQYF. In DNA, the CDR3 is TGTGCCAGCAGCGCCGGACTAGCGGGCGTTCCTAGCACAGATACGCAGTATTTT. The variable domain in full, completed from reference TRBV5-4 and TRBJ2-3, reads ETGVTQSPTHLIKTRGQQVTLRCSSQSGHNTVSWYQQALGQGPQFIFQYYREEENGRGNFPPRFSGLQFPNYSSELNVNALELDDSALYLCASSAGLAGVPSTDTQYFGPGTRLTVL.

The chain couples TRBV5-1 to TRBJ2-7; 8 bases are a match to TRBD1. Trimming cost V 4 bases and J 1 base; bases outside gene matches: 4. This CDR3 has 14 residues. Germline V lookup: CDR1 SGHRS, CDR2 YFSETQ. CDR3 protein: CASSNGQGSYEQYF. In DNA form, the CDR3 reads TGCGCCAGCAGCAATGGACAGGGTTCCTACGAGCAGTACTTC.

The genes are TRBV14 and TRBJ2-7; TRBD2 matches 9 bases. V dropped 4 bases and J dropped 4; count of bases not matched to a gene: 8. There are 15 residues in the CDR3. The germline CDR1 and CDR2 sequences are SGHDN and FVKESK. CDR3 loop: CASSRGLATTYEQYF. CDR3 bases: TGTGCCAGCAGCCGTGGACTAGCGACAACTTACGAGCAGTACTTC.

This clone was counted once. The chain links TRBV5-8 to TRBJ1-2; 10 nucleotides line up with TRBD1. V gave up 2 bases and J gave up 7 bases; unmatched junction bases: 8. The CDR3 covers 15 residues. In germline, CDR1 is SGHTS, CDR2 YDEGEE. The DNA of the CDR3 is TGTGCCAGCAGCTTTGGACAGGGGGTCGGAAGTGGCTACACCTTC. It yields the protein CASSFGQGVGSGYTF. Supplemented by reference TRBV5-8 and TRBJ1-2, the full variable domain reads EAGVTQSPTHLIKTRGQQATLRCSPISGHTSVYWYQQALGLGLQFLLWYDEGEERNRGNFPPRFSGRQFPNYSSELNVNALELEDSALYLCASSFGQGVGSGYTFGSGTRLTVV.

The chain recombines TRBV4-1 with TRBJ2-1; 9 nucleotides match TRBD2. CDR1 and CDR2 from the germline V gene are MGHRA and YSYEKL. J lost 7 bases, V lost 4 bases, and 8 bases had no gene match. The length of the CDR3 is 15 residues. The CDR3 sequence is CASSPTGTSLNEQFF. The CDR3 bases are TGCGCCAGCAGCCCAACAGGGACTAGCTTAAATGAGCAGTTCTTC.

V and J are TRBV27 and TRBJ2-1, with 8 nucleotides matching TRBD2. After removal of 4 bases from V and 7 bases from J, the junction contained 9 bases not matched to a gene. The germline gives CDR1 MNHEY, CDR2 SMNVEV (reference sequence). This CDR3 spans 15 amino acids. The CDR3 here is CASSWGGRPNNEQFF. In nucleotides, the CDR3 is TGTGCCAGCAGTTGGGGCGGGAGGCCCAATAATGAGCAGTTCTTC.

This chain connects TRBV10-3 to TRBJ1-6, with TRBD1 matching over 7 bases. Germline CDR1 and CDR2: ENHRY and SYGVKD. This CDR3 is 15 amino acids long. The ends lost 4 bases at V and 9 bases at J; junction bases unmatched: 9. The CDR3 DNA reads TGTGCCATCAGTGCGCTCGGGACAGTGGCTTCACCCCTCCACTTT. Translation gives CAISALGTVASPLHF.

Points on this clone: One end of the junction does not line up with germline, which may come from a read error. The chain employs TRBV6-1 and TRBJ2-7, with TRBD1 matching over 7 bases. The CDR3 covers 11 residues. Germline-derived CDR1 and CDR2 are MNHNS and SASEGT. This chain's CDR3 is CASSNRAGGDF. CDR3 in DNA: TGTGCCAGCAGTAATCGGGCAGGGGGTGACTTC.

The chain couples TRBV28 to TRBJ1-2; TRBD1 matches 7 bases. The CDR3 extends over 16 amino acids. Trimming at V came to 5 bases and at J to 2 bases, leaving 11 bases not matched to a gene. The V gene's germline CDR1 is MDHEN and CDR2 SYDVKM. For the CDR3, the DNA is TGTGCCAGCAGTCCGGGGGACAGAACAAGAAACTATGGCTACACCTTC. It codes for CASSPGDRTRNYGYTF.

The chain has TRBV14 and TRBJ1-3; 9 bases are shared with TRBD1. This CDR3 comprises 16 residues. Germline CDR1 and CDR2: SGHDN and FVKESK. V lost 2 bases to trimming and J lost 0 bases; unmatched junction nucleotides: 2. The CDR3 loop reads CASSQTGGSSGNTIYF. The CDR3 DNA reads TGTGCCAGCAGCCAAACAGGGGGCTCCTCTGGAAACACCATATATTTT.

The chain links TRBV19 to TRBJ2-1, with TRBD2 matching 7 bases. Trimming cost V 4 bases and J 7 bases; bases outside gene matches: 4. Germline CDR1 LNHDA, CDR2 SQIVND (reference sequence). The CDR3 consists of 13 residues. CDR3 sequence reads: CASSTGGGNEQFF. The DNA of the CDR3 is TGTGCCAGTAGTACGGGAGGTGGGAATGAGCAGTTCTTC.

The chain is built from TRBV4-3 and TRBJ2-3; TRBD2 aligns across 8 bases. V trimming: 5 bases; J trimming: 9 bases; junction bases outside the gene matches: 4. From germline, CDR1 is LGHNA and CDR2 YSLEER. The CDR3 has 12 residues. CDR3 nucleotide sequence: TGCGCCAGCAGCGCCGCGGGAGGCACGCAGTATTTT. Amino acids: CASSAAGGTQYF.

The chain combines TRBV7-9 with TRBJ2-5; 8 bases are shared with TRBD1. This CDR3 comprises 14 residues. Germline trimming cut 3 bases from V and 5 bases from J; bases unmatched to any gene: 5. In germline, CDR1 is SEHNR, CDR2 FQNEAQ (reference sequence). CDR3 nucleotide sequence: TGTGCCAGCAGCTTGTCAGGGGGCCAGGAGACCCAGTACTTC. It codes for CASSLSGGQETQYF.

The chain carries TRBV30 and TRBJ1-3, with a tentative D call TRBD1 (5 bases). The V gene's germline CDR1 is GTSNPN and CDR2 SVGIG (reference sequence). The CDR3 sequence is 14 residues long. Trimming removed 2 bases from V and 4 bases from J, with 12 bases in between. CDR3 nucleotide sequence: TGTGCCTGGAGTACCAGGGCGAGGGGAAACACCATATATTTT. Translating it yields CAWSTRARGNTIYF.

The rearrangement uses TRBV11-1 and TRBJ1-3, with D possibly TRBD1 on 6 matching bases. Germline V CDR1 and CDR2: SGHAT, FQDESV (reference sequence). The V end was cut by 5 bases, the J end by 2 bases, with 13 bases between. This CDR3 region has 15 residues. CDR3 residues: CASSKGRTAGNTIYF. DNA of the CDR3: TGTGCCAGCAGCAAGGGCAGGACAGCTGGAAACACCATATATTTT. The full variable domain, completed using reference TRBV11-1 and TRBJ1-3, is EAEVAQSPRYKITEKSQAVAFWCDPISGHATLYWYRQILGQGPELLVQFQDESVVDDSQLPKDRFSAERLKGVDSTLKIQPAELGDSAMYLCASSKGRTAGNTIYFGEGSWLTVV.

This rearrangement joins TRBV19 to TRBJ2-1; 11 nucleotides match TRBD2. After removal of 6 bases from V and 9 bases from J, the junction contained 10 bases not matched to a gene. The CDR3 has 15 residues. Germline CDR1 and CDR2: LNHDA and SQIVND (reference sequence). CDR3 coding DNA: TGTGCCAGTAGCTTACTAGCGGGAGAGTATGCTGAGCAGTTCTTC. It specifies CASSLLAGEYAEQFF. Full variable domain (outside the CDR3, taken from reference TRBV19 and TRBJ2-1): DGGITQSPKYLFRKEGQNVTLSCEQNLNHDAMYWYRQDPGQGLRLIYYSQIVNDFQKGDIAEGYSVSREKKESFPLTVTSAQKNPTAFYLCASSLLAGEYAEQFFGPGTRLTVL.

This clone occurred a few times. This chain uses TRBV7-9 with TRBJ2-1, with 8 bases that match TRBD1. CDR1 is SEHNR, CDR2 FQNEAQ, per germline (reference sequence). The CDR3 covers 14 residues. Losses at the gene ends were 4 bases for V and 6 bases for J; bases not matched to a gene: 5. The CDR3 is CASSSGTGGNEQFF. CDR3 nucleotide sequence: TGTGCCAGCAGCTCCGGTACAGGGGGCAATGAGCAGTTCTTC. Supplemented by reference TRBV7-9 and TRBJ2-1, the full variable domain reads DTGVSQNPRHKITKRGQNVTFRCDPISEHNRLYWYRQTLGQGPEFLTYFQNEAQLEKSRLLSDRFSAERPKGSFSTLEIQRTEQGDSAMYLCASSSGTGGNEQFFGPGTRLTVL.

The rearrangement uses TRBV5-1 and TRBJ2-2, with 10 bases fitting TRBD1. J lost 7 bases, V lost 4 bases, and 7 bases had no gene match. This CDR3 contains 15 residues. Germline values: CDR1 SGHRS, CDR2 YFSETQ. CDR3 in DNA: TGCGCCAGCAGCCATAATGACAGGGGGCACGGGGAGCTGTTTTTT. Translated: CASSHNDRGHGELFF.

The chain has TRBV2 and TRBJ2-1; the match to TRBD2 covers 13 bases. V lost 8 bases to trimming and J lost 1 base; unmatched junction nucleotides: 2. The CDR3 covers 15 residues. Germline lookup yields CDR1 SNHLY and CDR2 FYNNEI. The CDR3 coding sequence is TGTGCCAGCGGGACTAGCGGGGAGTCCTACAATGAGCAGTTCTTC. The encoded protein is CASGTSGESYNEQFF.

V and J are TRBV30 and TRBJ2-7, with D tentatively TRBD2 (5 bases). The CDR3 is made up of 14 amino acids. Between the trimmed V and J ends, which lost 4 bases and 4 bases, there was a span of 17 bases. Germline loops: CDR1 GTSNPN, CDR2 SVGIG (reference sequence). The DNA of the CDR3 is TGTGCCTGGACTCCGGGATCTAGTCTTTACGAGCAGTACTTC. It codes for CAWTPGSSLYEQYF.